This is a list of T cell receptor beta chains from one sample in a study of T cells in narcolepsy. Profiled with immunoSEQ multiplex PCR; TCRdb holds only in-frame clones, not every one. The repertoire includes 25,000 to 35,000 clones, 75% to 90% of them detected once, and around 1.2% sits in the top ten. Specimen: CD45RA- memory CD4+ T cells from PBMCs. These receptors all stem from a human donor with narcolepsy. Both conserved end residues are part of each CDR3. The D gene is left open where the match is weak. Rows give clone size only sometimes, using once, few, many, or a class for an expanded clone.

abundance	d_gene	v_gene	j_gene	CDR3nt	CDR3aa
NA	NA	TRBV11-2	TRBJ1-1	TGTGCCAGCAGCTTCCCTGAGGGGGAGGGGGGGAAGGCTGAAGCTTTCTTT	CASSFPEGEGGKAEAFF
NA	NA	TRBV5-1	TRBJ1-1	TGCGCCAGCAGCCCGAGGACGGGGGACACTGAAGCTTTCTTT	CASSPRTGDTEAFF
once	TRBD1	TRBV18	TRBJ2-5	TGTGCCAGCTCACCGCTGGACAGGGCGGCCCAAGAGACCCAGTACTTC	CASSPLDRAAQETQYF
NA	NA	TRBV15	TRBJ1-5	TGTGCCACCAGCAGGGACGGAGTAGGCAATCAGCCCCAGCATTTT	CATSRDGVGNQPQHF
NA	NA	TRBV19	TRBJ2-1	TGTGCCAGTAGTATAACGGGGAATGAGCAGTTCTTC	CASSITGNEQFF
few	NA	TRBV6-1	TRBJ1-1	TGTGCCAGCAGCGGGACAAGCCTTAACACTGAAGCTTTCTTT	CASSGTSLNTEAFF
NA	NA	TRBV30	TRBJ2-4	TGTGCCTGGAGTGTACAAGACAACAAAAACATTCAGTACTTC	CAWSVQDNKNIQYF
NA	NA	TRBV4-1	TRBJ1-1	TGCGCCAGCAGCCAAGGGTTACAGAACACTGAAGCTTTCTTT	CASSQGLQNTEAFF
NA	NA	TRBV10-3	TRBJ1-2	TGTGCCATCAGTGAGTCGGGCAGCCGCTATGGCTACACCTTC	CAISESGSRYGYTF
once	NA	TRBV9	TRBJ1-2	TGTGCCAGCAGCGTATGGGGGGCTGGCTACACCTTC	CASSVWGAGYTF
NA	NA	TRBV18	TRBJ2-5	TGTGCCAGCTCGCGAAATCAAGAGACCCAGTACTTC	CASSRNQETQYF
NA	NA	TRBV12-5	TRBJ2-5	TGTGCTAGTGGTTTGGTACTCGGGCAACAAGAGACCCAGTACTTC	CASGLVLGQQETQYF
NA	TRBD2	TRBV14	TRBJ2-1	TGTGCCAGCAGCCAAGAAGGTAGACTAGCGGGTAATGAGCAGTTCTTC	CASSQEGRLAGNEQFF
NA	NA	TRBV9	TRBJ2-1	TGTGCCAGCAGCGCCGGGACGCTCGGGGCCAATGAGCAGTTCTTC	CASSAGTLGANEQFF
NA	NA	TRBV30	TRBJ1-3	TGTGCCTGGAGGCGCGACCGCGGGGGAGGAAACACCATATATTTT	CAWRRDRGGGNTIYF
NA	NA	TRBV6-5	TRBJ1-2	TGTGCCAGCAGTAAACCGTCGGTCCCCCCCGGCTACACCTTC	CASSKPSVPPGYTF
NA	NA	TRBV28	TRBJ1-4	TGTGCCAGCAGTTTACCGGGGATTAATGAAAAACTGTTTTTT	CASSLPGINEKLFF
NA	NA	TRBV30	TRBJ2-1	TGTGCCTGTTCAACCCAGGGGTACTACAATGAGCAGTTCTTC	CACSTQGYYNEQFF
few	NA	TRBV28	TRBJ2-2	TGTGCCAGCAGTGTAGGTCTTGGGAGCGCGAACACCGGGGAGCTGTTTTTT	CASSVGLGSANTGELFF
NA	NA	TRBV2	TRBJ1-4	TGTGCCAGCAGGGTAGTTGCAACTAATGAAAAACTGTTTTTT	CASRVVATNEKLFF
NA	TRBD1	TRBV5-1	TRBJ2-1	TGCGCCAGCAGCCAGATCCAACAGGGGAATGAGCAGTTCTTC	CASSQIQQGNEQFF
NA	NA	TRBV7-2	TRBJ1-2	TGTGCCAGCAGCCGTGACATTAGCCTTGACGGCTACACCTTC	CASSRDISLDGYTF
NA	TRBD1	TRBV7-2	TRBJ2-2	TGTGCCAGCAGCCTACGACAGGGGAACACCGGGGAGCTGTTTTTT	CASSLRQGNTGELFF
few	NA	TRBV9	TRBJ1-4	TGTGCCAGCAGCGTAGCCGGGGGGGGTAGGCTGTTTTTT	CASSVAGGGRLFF
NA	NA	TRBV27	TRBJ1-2	TGTGCCAGCAGTTACCGGGCGATTAACTATGGCTACACCTTC	CASSYRAINYGYTF
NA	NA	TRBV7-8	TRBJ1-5	TGTGCCAGCAGCTTAGTTTTTATGGGGCCGAAGGATCAGCCCCAGCATTTT	CASSLVFMGPKDQPQHF
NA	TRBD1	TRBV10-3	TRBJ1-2	TGTGCCATCAGTGAGCGAGGGGGCGATGGCTACACCTTC	CAISERGGDGYTF
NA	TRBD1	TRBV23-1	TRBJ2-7	TGCGCCAGCACTCTAAGGACAGGGGGCCCACTAGAGCAGTACTTC	CASTLRTGGPLEQYF
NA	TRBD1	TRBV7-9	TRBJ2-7	TGTGCCAGCAGCGATATGAGGGACAGGGTACACGAGCAGTACTTC	CASSDMRDRVHEQYF
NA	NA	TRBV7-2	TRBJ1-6	TGTGCCAGCAGCTCAGGAACCTATAATTCACCCCTCCACTTT	CASSSGTYNSPLHF
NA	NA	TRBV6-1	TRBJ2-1	TGTGCCAGCAGTGCAAGACTGTACGAGCAGTTCTTC	CASSARLYEQFF
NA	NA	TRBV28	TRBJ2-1	TGTGCCAGCACCGACAGTCTCGCCTACAATGAGCAGTTCTTC	CASTDSLAYNEQFF
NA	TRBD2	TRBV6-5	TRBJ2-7	TGTGCCAGCAGTTCGACTAGCGGAGCACTTACCTACGAGCAGTACTTC	CASSSTSGALTYEQYF
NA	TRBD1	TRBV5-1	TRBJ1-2	TGCGCCAGCAGCTGTACAGGGGGCTTCTATGGCTACACCTTC	CASSCTGGFYGYTF
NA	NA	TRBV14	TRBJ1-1	TGTGCCAGCAGCCGGTCGAGGGGCACTGAAGCTTTCTTT	CASSRSRGTEAFF
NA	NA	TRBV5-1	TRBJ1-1	TGCGCCAGCAGGTTTCGAGGAGACACTCTTAGGGCTTTCTTT	CASRFRGDTLRAFF
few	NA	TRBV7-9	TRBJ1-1	TGTGCCAGCAGCCCAAGTACAGGCATGAACACTGAAGCTTTCTTT	CASSPSTGMNTEAFF
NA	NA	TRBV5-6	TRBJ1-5	TGTGCCAGCAGCTTGAGCCATCCGAATCAGCCCCAGCATTTT	CASSLSHPNQPQHF
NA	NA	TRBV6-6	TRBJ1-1	TGTGCCAGCAGGGACCCGAACACTGAAGCTTTCTTT	CASRDPNTEAFF
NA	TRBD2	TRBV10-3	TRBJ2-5	TGTGCCATCAGTGAAGGTCTAGCGGGGGGTACGGAGACCCAGTACTTC	CAISEGLAGGTETQYF
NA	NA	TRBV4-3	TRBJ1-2	TGCGCCAGCAGCCAAGGGGCGGCCTATGGCTACACCTTC	CASSQGAAYGYTF
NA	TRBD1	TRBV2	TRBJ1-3	TGTGCCGACACAGGGGTTGGAAACACCATATATTTT	CADTGVGNTIYF
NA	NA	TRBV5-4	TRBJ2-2	TGTGCCAGCAGCTTGCTAGGGCCGAACACCGGGGAGCTGTTTTTT	CASSLLGPNTGELFF
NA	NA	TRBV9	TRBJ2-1	TGTGCCAGCAGCGTAGGGGAAGGTGAGCAGTTCTTC	CASSVGEGEQFF
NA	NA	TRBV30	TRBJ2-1	TGTGCCTGGAAGGCGTTAAGCTCCTACAATGAGCAGTTCTTC	CAWKALSSYNEQFF
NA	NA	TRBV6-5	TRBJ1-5	TGTGCCAGCAGACGCAACAGGGCCGGGGCCCAGCATTTT	CASRRNRAGAQHF
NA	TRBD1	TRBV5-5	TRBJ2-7	TGTGCCAGCAGCCCGGGACAGGGGAACTACGAGCAGTACTTC	CASSPGQGNYEQYF
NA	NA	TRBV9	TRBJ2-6	TGTGCCAGCAGCGTCCCATTCACGGACTCTGGGGCCAACGTCCTGACTTTC	CASSVPFTDSGANVLTF
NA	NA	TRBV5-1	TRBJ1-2	TGCGCCAGCAGCTGGGGACATGAGCTTGGCTACACCTTC	CASSWGHELGYTF
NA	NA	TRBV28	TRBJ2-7	TGTGCCAGCAGCCCCGTCTACAAGTACGAGCAGTACTTC	CASSPVYKYEQYF
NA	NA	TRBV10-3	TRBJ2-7	TGTGCCATCAGCCGGGGACCTGAGGCCGAGCAGTACTTC	CAISRGPEAEQYF
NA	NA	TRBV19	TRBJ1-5	TGTGCCAGTAGGGGACAAGGCAATCAGCCCCAGCATTTT	CASRGQGNQPQHF
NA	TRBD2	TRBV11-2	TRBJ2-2	TGTGCCAGCAGCTTAGAAGGCCCCGGAGCGGGGGGCCCCGGGGAGCTGTTTTTT	CASSLEGPGAGGPGELFF
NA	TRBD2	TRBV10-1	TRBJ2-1	TGCGCCAGCAGTAATGCCGGGACTAGCGTTTACAATGAGCAGTTCTTC	CASSNAGTSVYNEQFF